This T cell receptor beta chain is drawn from a study of T-cell reconstitution after alpha-beta-depleted transplantation in children. TCRbeta library construction was performed incorporating unique molecular identifiers. TCRdb independently ran MiXCR on the PCR reads; one entry per CDR3 protein. This table holds approximately 150,000 distinct CDR3 sequences, about 9% found once. This clonotype occurred many times. The ends lost 4 bases at V and 7 bases at J; junction bases unmatched: 5. The CDR3 runs to 14 residues. Germline V gene sequence: CDR1 SGHRS, CDR2 YFSETQ. Sequencing was performed on PBMCs, mostly from graft donor cells, taken 180 days after TCRalphabeta/CD19-depleted stem cell transplant. The chain is built from TRBV5-1 and TRBJ2-2; TRBD1 matches 9 bases. The TCR was taken from a female patient aged 2 to 10 who had a stem cell transplant for congenital amegakaryocytic thrombocytopenia, so the T cells may come from the graft donor. For the CDR3, the DNA is TGCGCCAGCAGCCCGGGACAGGGCGTCGGGGAGCTGTTTTTT. Translating gives CASSPGQGVGELFF.